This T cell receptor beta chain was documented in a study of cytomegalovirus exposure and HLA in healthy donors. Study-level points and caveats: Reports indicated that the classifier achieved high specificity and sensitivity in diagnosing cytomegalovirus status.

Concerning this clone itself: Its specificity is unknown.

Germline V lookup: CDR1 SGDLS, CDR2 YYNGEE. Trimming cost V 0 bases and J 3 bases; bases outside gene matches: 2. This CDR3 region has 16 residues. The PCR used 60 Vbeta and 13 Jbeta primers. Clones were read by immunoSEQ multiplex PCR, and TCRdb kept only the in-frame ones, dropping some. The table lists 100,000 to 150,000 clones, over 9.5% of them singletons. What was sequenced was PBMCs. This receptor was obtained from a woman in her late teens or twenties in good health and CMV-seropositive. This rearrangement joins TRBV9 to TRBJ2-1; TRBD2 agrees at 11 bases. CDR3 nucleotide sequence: TGTGCCAGCAGCGTAGCCACTAGCGGGAGCTACAATGAGCAGTTCTTC. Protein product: CASSVATSGSYNEQFF.